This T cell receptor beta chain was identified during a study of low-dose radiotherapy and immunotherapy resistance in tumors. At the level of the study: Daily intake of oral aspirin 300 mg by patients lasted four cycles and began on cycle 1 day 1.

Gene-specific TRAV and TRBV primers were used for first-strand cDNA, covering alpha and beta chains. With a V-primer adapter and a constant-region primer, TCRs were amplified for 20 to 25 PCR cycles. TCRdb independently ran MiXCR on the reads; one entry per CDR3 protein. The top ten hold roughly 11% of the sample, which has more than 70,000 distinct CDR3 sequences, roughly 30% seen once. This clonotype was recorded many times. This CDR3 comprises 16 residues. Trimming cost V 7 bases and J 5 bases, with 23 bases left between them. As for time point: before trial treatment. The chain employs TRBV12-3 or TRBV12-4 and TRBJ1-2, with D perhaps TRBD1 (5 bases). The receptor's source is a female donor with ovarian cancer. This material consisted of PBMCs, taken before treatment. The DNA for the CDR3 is TGTGCCAGCAAGGGACCCGGCGCTAATGGGGTTTATGGCTACACCTTC. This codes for CASKGPGANGVYGYTF.